A selection of T cell receptor beta chains follows, all from one sample in a study of radiation and T cells in renal cell carcinoma. Profiling relied on immunoSEQ multiplex PCR, and the TCRdb table lists in-frame clones only, not all of them. Of more than 75,000 clones listed, 82% were seen once; the top ten hold around 5.8%. The input for sequencing was blood, taken from a patient whose treatment included radiotherapy and nephrectomy. All receptors come from a man in his fifties or sixties with renal cell carcinoma. Both conserved end residues are part of each CDR3. The D gene is left open where the match is weak. Expanded clones get a size class; other rows say once, few or many, or leave the size out.

few | - | TRBJ2-2 | TRBV5-1 | 14 | CASRLEMNTGELFF | TGCGCCAGCAGACTAGAAATGAACACCGGGGAGCTGTTTTTT
once | - | TRBJ2-7 | TRBV15 | 15 | CATSREAESSYEQYF | TGTGCCACCAGCAGAGAAGCGGAGAGCTCCTACGAGCAGTACTTC
- | TRBD2 | TRBJ2-7 | TRBV27 | 13 | CASSRTSGYEQYF | TGTGCCAGCAGTCGGACTAGCGGTTACGAGCAGTACTTC
- | - | TRBJ2-1 | TRBV6-4 | 13 | CASSDSLVGEQFF | TGTGCCAGCAGTGACTCGCTAGTTGGCGAGCAGTTCTTC
- | - | TRBJ2-7 | TRBV5-1 | 14 | CASSSRPGEDEQYF | TGCGCCAGCAGCTCCCGCCCGGGGGAGGACGAGCAGTACTTC
once | - | TRBJ2-3 | TRBV10-3 | 13 | CASRGDRTDTQYF | TGTGCCAGCCGAGGGGACCGCACAGATACGCAGTATTTT
- | TRBD2 | TRBJ2-1 | TRBV19 | 17 | CASSMWASGPKYNEQFF | TGTGCCAGTAGTATGTGGGCTAGCGGACCTAAATACAATGAGCAGTTCTTC
- | - | TRBJ2-1 | TRBV5-4 | 15 | CASSRKGQQEREQFF | TGTGCCAGCAGTCGGAAGGGGCAGCAGGAGAGGGAGCAGTTCTTC
- | - | TRBJ2-7 | TRBV6-5 | 14 | CASSGGLEGYEQYF | TGTGCCAGCAGTGGGGGACTCGAAGGCTACGAGCAGTACTTC
- | - | TRBJ2-1 | TRBV27 | 17 | CASSFSPLGAAYNEQFF | TGTGCCAGCAGTTTCAGCCCTCTAGGTGCCGCCTACAATGAGCAGTTCTTC
- | - | TRBJ2-1 | TRBV14 | 17 | CASSQDLGPLVYNEQFF | TGTGCCAGCAGCCAAGATCTGGGGCCCCTCGTTTACAATGAGCAGTTCTTC
- | - | TRBJ1-2 | TRBV7-9 | 13 | CASSLLRVAGYTF | TGTGCCAGCAGCTTATTGAGGGTTGCTGGCTACACCTTC
- | - | TRBJ1-3 | TRBV5-6 | 14 | CASSLSGTGNTIYF | TGTGCCAGCAGCTTGTCAGGGACTGGAAACACCATATATTTT
- | - | TRBJ1-2 | TRBV10-3 | 12 | CAIRGRDYGYTF | TGTGCCATCAGGGGGAGGGACTATGGCTACACCTTC
- | TRBD2 | TRBJ2-7 | TRBV19 | 15 | CASSSSGPGMDEQYF | TGTGCCAGTAGTTCTAGCGGTCCTGGGATGGACGAGCAGTACTTC
medium-sized | TRBD1 | TRBJ2-7 | TRBV30 | 11 | CAWSPQGEQYF | TGTGCCTGGAGTCCACAGGGGGAGCAGTACTTC
- | - | TRBJ2-4 | TRBV7-9 | 15 | CASSPDGTPGNIQYF | TGTGCCAGCAGTCCAGACGGGACTCCTGGAAACATTCAGTACTTC
- | - | TRBJ2-7 | TRBV4-1 | 19 | CASSQSLRTRDSPSYEQYF | TGCGCCAGCAGCCAATCCTTAAGGACCCGGGACTCCCCGTCCTACGAGCAGTACTTC
- | TRBD2 | TRBJ2-2 | TRBV4-3 | 15 | CASSRTSGRIGELFF | TGCGCCAGCAGTCGCACTAGCGGGAGAATCGGGGAGCTGTTTTTT
- | - | TRBJ2-2 | TRBV9 | 15 | CASSVVGQSTGELFF | TGTGCCAGCAGCGTAGTTGGACAATCGACCGGGGAGCTGTTTTTT
- | TRBD2 | TRBJ2-3 | TRBV6-6 | 14 | CASSLAGETDTQYF | TGTGCCAGCAGCCTAGCGGGAGAAACAGATACGCAGTATTTT
few | - | TRBJ1-2 | TRBV27 | 14 | CASSWAVGSYGYTF | TGTGCCAGCAGTTGGGCGGTGGGGTCCTATGGCTACACCTTC
- | - | TRBJ2-3 | TRBV25-1 | 14 | CASGVNLGTDTQYF | TGTGCCAGCGGAGTAAACCTGGGAACAGATACGCAGTATTTT
- | TRBD1 | TRBJ1-2 | TRBV10-3 | 12 | CAIRGDSYGYTF | TGTGCCATCAGGGGGGACAGCTATGGCTACACCTTC
- | - | TRBJ2-5 | TRBV6-1 | 15 | CASRALGGSQETQYF | TGTGCCAGCAGAGCCCTGGGTGGGAGCCAAGAGACCCAGTACTTC
- | TRBD1 | TRBJ2-7 | TRBV9 | 16 | CASSLSPGQGVYEQYF | TGTGCCAGCAGCTTGTCACCGGGACAGGGGGTCTACGAGCAGTACTTC
- | - | TRBJ2-7 | TRBV27 | 13 | CASSGTGNYEQYF | TGTGCCAGCAGCGGGACTGGGAACTACGAGCAGTACTTC
- | TRBD1 | TRBJ1-1 | TRBV10-1 | 16 | CASRRDRGRVTTEAFF | TGCGCCAGCAGACGGGACAGGGGGCGCGTTACTACTGAAGCTTTCTTT
- | - | TRBJ2-7 | TRBV7-9 | 16 | CASSLDRGHVSYEQYF | TGTGCCAGCAGCCTCGATAGGGGACACGTTTCCTACGAGCAGTACTTC
- | TRBD1 | TRBJ1-5 | TRBV19 | 15 | CASSIDRGSNQPQHF | TGTGCCAGTAGTATCGACAGGGGAAGCAATCAGCCCCAGCATTTT
- | TRBD1 | TRBJ2-3 | TRBV13 | 16 | CASSVNRGEGTDTQYF | TGTGCCAGCAGCGTCAACAGGGGAGAGGGCACAGATACGCAGTATTTT
- | TRBD1 | TRBJ2-2 | TRBV5-4 | 15 | CASSSTGVDTGELFF | TGTGCCAGCAGCTCGACAGGGGTGGACACCGGGGAGCTGTTTTTT
- | TRBD1 | TRBJ2-1 | TRBV30 | 16 | CAWSRTGTGSYNEQFF | TGTGCCTGGAGTCGCACCGGGACAGGGTCTTACAATGAGCAGTTCTTC
- | TRBD1 | TRBJ1-1 | TRBV5-1 | 13 | CASSTDRGTEAFF | TGCGCCAGCAGCACTGACAGGGGAACTGAAGCTTTCTTT
once | - | TRBJ2-5 | TRBV6-1 | 15 | CASSTVGEGGETQYF | TGTGCCAGCTCGACTGTGGGAGAGGGCGGGGAGACCCAGTACTTC
- | TRBD2 | TRBJ2-5 | TRBV5-1 | 17 | CASRRELAGGPGETQYF | TGCGCCAGCAGGAGGGAGCTAGCGGGAGGGCCCGGAGAGACCCAGTACTTC
- | - | TRBJ1-2 | TRBV7-2 | 15 | CASSLVAGANYGYTF | TGTGCCAGCAGCTTAGTGGCAGGGGCCAACTATGGCTACACCTTC
- | TRBD2 | TRBJ2-5 | TRBV6-1 | 16 | CASSARAGEYGETQYF | TGTGCCAGCAGTGCCCGGGCGGGGGAATATGGGGAGACCCAGTACTTC
- | TRBD1 | TRBJ1-5 | TRBV4-1 | 17 | CASSQDLGSTGGQPQHF | TGCGCCAGCAGCCAAGATTTAGGCTCGACAGGGGGTCAGCCCCAGCATTTT
- | TRBD1 | TRBJ1-1 | TRBV4-2 | 18 | CASSQDSAGTGMNTEAFF | TGTGCCAGCAGCCAAGATTCCGCTGGGACAGGGATGAACACTGAAGCTTTCTTT
- | - | TRBJ2-3 | TRBV10-3 | 12 | CAISERGDTQYF | TGTGCCATCAGTGAAAGGGGAGATACGCAGTATTTT
- | TRBD2 | TRBJ2-7 | TRBV4-1 | 17 | CASSQTSGSAKGYEQYF | TGCGCCAGCAGCCAAACTAGCGGGAGTGCGAAGGGCTACGAGCAGTACTTC
- | - | TRBJ1-5 | TRBV7-9 | 13 | CASTSGLRQPQHF | TGTGCCAGCACCTCAGGGTTGCGGCAGCCCCAGCATTTT
- | - | TRBJ2-2 | TRBV7-3 | 16 | CASSSVGGSNTGELFF | TGTGCCAGCAGCTCCGTAGGGGGGTCGAACACCGGGGAGCTGTTTTTT
- | - | TRBJ1-2 | TRBV5-6 | 11 | CASSADYRYTF | TGTGCCAGCAGCGCGGACTACCGCTACACCTTC
- | - | TRBJ2-6 | TRBV27 | 15 | CASSLMRVGANVLTF | TGTGCCAGCAGTTTAATGAGGGTTGGGGCCAACGTCCTGACTTTC
- | TRBD1 | TRBJ1-2 | TRBV9 | 13 | CASSATGSYGYTF | TGTGCCAGCAGCGCGACAGGGAGCTATGGCTACACCTTC
- | TRBD1 | TRBJ2-5 | TRBV28 | 13 | CASRGTAQETQYF | TGTGCCAGCAGGGGGACAGCTCAAGAGACCCAGTACTTC
- | - | TRBJ1-1 | TRBV27 | 16 | CASSLSGYRVNTEAFF | TGTGCCAGCAGTTTATCGGGATACAGGGTTAACACTGAAGCTTTCTTT
- | - | TRBJ2-7 | TRBV5-1 | 15 | CASSLKYEVSYEQYF | TGCGCCAGCAGCTTGAAATATGAGGTTTCCTACGAGCAGTACTTC
- | TRBD1 | TRBJ1-5 | TRBV27 | 14 | CASKRSGGNQPQHF | TGTGCCAGCAAGAGGTCAGGGGGGAATCAGCCCCAGCATTTT
- | - | TRBJ2-7 | TRBV14 | 12 | CASSQVGDEQYF | TGTGCCAGCAGCCAAGTCGGCGACGAGCAGTACTTC
- | TRBD2 | TRBJ2-2 | TRBV7-2 | 13 | CASSLVAGGELFF | TGTGCCAGCAGCTTAGTAGCGGGCGGGGAGCTGTTTTTT
- | - | TRBJ2-7 | TRBV7-3 | 15 | CASSLNARGSYEQYF | TGTGCCAGCAGCTTAAATGCCAGGGGCTCCTACGAGCAGTACTTC
- | TRBD1 | TRBJ2-7 | TRBV18 | 13 | CASSRGQAYEQYF | TGTGCCAGCTCACGGGGACAGGCGTACGAGCAGTACTTC